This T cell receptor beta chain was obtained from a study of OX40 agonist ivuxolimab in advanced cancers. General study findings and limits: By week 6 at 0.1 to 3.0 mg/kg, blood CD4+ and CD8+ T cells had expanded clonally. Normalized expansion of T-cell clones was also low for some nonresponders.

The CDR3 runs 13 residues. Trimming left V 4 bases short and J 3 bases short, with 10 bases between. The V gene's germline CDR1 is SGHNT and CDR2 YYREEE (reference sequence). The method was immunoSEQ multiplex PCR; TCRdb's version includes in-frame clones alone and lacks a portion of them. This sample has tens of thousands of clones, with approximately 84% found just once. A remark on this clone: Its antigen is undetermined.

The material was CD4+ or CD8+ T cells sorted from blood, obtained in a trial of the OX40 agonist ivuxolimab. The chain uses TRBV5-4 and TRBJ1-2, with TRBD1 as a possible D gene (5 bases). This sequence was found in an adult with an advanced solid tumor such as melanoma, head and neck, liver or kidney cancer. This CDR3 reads CASSPQVDYGYTF. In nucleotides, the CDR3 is TGTGCCAGCAGCCCACAGGTGGACTATGGCTACACCTTC.